One and the same sample provided the 13 T cell receptor beta chains below, sequenced in a study of beta chain features in type 1 diabetes. Sequenced material consisted of expressed TCRB transcripts (all of the isolated RNA was reverse transcribed). Some clones are missing from TCRdb's copy, which holds only in-frame ones; the method was immunoSEQ multiplex PCR. Of about 930,000 clones in the sample, about 17% are singletons; the top ten hold around 0.02%. The sequenced sample was naive CD4+ T cells from blood. The receptor source for this set is a woman aged 18-35 years in good health.

This clone turned up a few times. The chain links TRBV29-1 to TRBJ2-5; the match to TRBD2 covers 14 bases. The junction had 5 bases not matched to a gene; V was cut back by 7 bases and J by 4 bases. The CDR3 runs 14 residues. CDR1 and CDR2 (germline): SQVTM, ANQGSEA. The CDR3 here is CSGRLAGGRETQYF. CDR3 nucleotides: TGCAGCGGACGACTAGCGGGAGGGAGAGAGACCCAGTACTTC. Looking up the rest from reference TRBV29-1 and TRBJ2-5 gives the full variable domain: SAVISQKPSRDICQRGTSLTIQCQVDSQVTMMFWYRQQPGQSLTLIATANQGSEATYESGFVIDKFPISRPNLTFSTLTVSNMSPEDSSIYLCSGRLAGGRETQYFGPGTRLLVL.

The table lists this clone with a few counts. CDR3: CASSYTKTGGAFF. The CDR3 DNA sequence: TGTGCCAGCAGTTACACTAAGACAGGGGGAGCTTTCTTT. The chain uses TRBV6-6 and TRBJ1-1; 9 bases agree with TRBD1. V gave up 2 bases and J gave up 10 bases; unmatched junction bases: 5. The CDR3 is 13 amino acids. Per germline, CDR1 MNHNY and CDR2 SVGAGI (reference sequence).

The CDR3 is CASSLRTGDQETQYF. CDR3 bases: TGCGCCAGCAGCTTGCGGACAGGGGACCAAGAGACCCAGTACTTC. This chain joins TRBV5-1 and TRBJ2-5; 9 bases fit TRBD1. The CDR3 contains 15 residues. In germline, CDR1 is SGHRS, CDR2 YFSETQ. The ends lost 1 base at V and 0 bases at J; junction bases unmatched: 1.

This chain joins TRBV5-1 and TRBJ1-1; D not certain. The V end lost 1 base, the J end lost 1 base, and 8 bases lay between the germline ends. CDR1 is SGHRS, CDR2 YFSETQ, per germline. The CDR3 runs to 14 residues. The CDR3 DNA follows: TGCGCCAGCAGCTTGCGGGCGGGGAACACTGAAGCTTTCTTT. Translated, it gives CASSLRAGNTEAFF.

The chain has TRBV13 and TRBJ2-1; 11 nucleotides match TRBD2. Germline lookup yields CDR1 PRHDT and CDR2 FYEKMQ (reference sequence). The CDR3 length is 17 residues. Unmatched junction bases numbered 6, after V lost 5 bases and J lost 0 bases. The CDR3 DNA reads TGTGCCAGCAGCGACCTAACTAGCGGGAGCTCCTACAATGAGCAGTTCTTC. This gives the protein CASSDLTSGSSYNEQFF.

The rearrangement uses TRBV28 and TRBJ1-5; D is perhaps TRBD1 (6 bases). Germline lookup yields CDR1 MDHEN and CDR2 SYDVKM. The CDR3 consists of 13 residues. The V gene lost 3 bases and the J gene lost 11 bases, with 14 bases spanning the gap. This CDR3 is CASSFAGAGSQHF. Here the CDR3 DNA reads TGTGCCAGCAGTTTCGCAGGGGCCGGCTCCCAGCATTTT. The full variable domain, in which reference TRBV28 and TRBJ1-5 provide the parts outside the CDR3, is DVKVTQSSRYLVKRTGEKVFLECVQDMDHENMFWYRQDPGLGLRLIYFSYDVKMKEKGDIPEGYSVSREKKERFSLILESASTNQTSMYLCASSFAGAGSQHFGDGTRLSIL.

The chain uses TRBV29-1 and TRBJ2-4; D is perhaps TRBD2 (5 bases). V lost 5 bases and J lost 3, with 11 bases in between. The CDR3 sequence is 13 residues long. Looked up from germline, CDR1 is SQVTM and CDR2 is ANQGSEA. The CDR3 protein is CSVSGEYKNIQYF. The DNA of the CDR3 is TGCAGCGTTTCTGGGGAGTACAAAAACATTCAGTACTTC. The full variable domain, in which reference TRBV29-1 and TRBJ2-4 provide the parts outside the CDR3, is SAVISQKPSRDICQRGTSLTIQCQVDSQVTMMFWYRQQPGQSLTLIATANQGSEATYESGFVIDKFPISRPNLTFSTLTVSNMSPEDSSIYLCSVSGEYKNIQYFGAGTRLSVL.

V is TRBV5-8 and J is TRBJ2-1; 14 bases agree with TRBD2. The CDR3 totals 15 residues. V lost 5 bases and J lost 10; bases outside the gene matches: 8. Germline CDR1 reads SGHTS; CDR2 reads YDEGEE. CDR3 in amino acids: CASRPGLAGDWEQFF. DNA of the CDR3: TGTGCCAGCAGACCGGGACTAGCGGGAGATTGGGAGCAGTTCTTC.

There are a few counts of this clone. The V gene is TRBV9, the J gene TRBJ1-5; 7 nucleotides match TRBD1. Germline-derived CDR1 and CDR2 are SGDLS and YYNGEE. The CDR3 length is 15 residues. V lost 6 bases, J lost 1 base, and 7 bases stayed unmatched. CDR3 residues: CASTKTGESNQPQHF. The CDR3 DNA is TGTGCCAGCACCAAAACAGGGGAAAGCAATCAGCCCCAGCATTTT.

V is TRBV28 and J is TRBJ2-7; 10 positions agree with TRBD1. The trim removed 5 bases at V and 0 bases at J, leaving 4 bases unmatched. Germline values: CDR1 MDHEN, CDR2 SYDVKM. The CDR3 has 15 residues. The CDR3 coding sequence is TGTGCCAGCAGTGATAGGACAGGGGGCTCCTACGAGCAGTACTTC. Translated: CASSDRTGGSYEQYF. Combining the CDR3 with reference TRBV28 and TRBJ2-7 gives the whole variable domain DVKVTQSSRYLVKRTGEKVFLECVQDMDHENMFWYRQDPGLGLRLIYFSYDVKMKEKGDIPEGYSVSREKKERFSLILESASTNQTSMYLCASSDRTGGSYEQYFGPGTRLTVT.

This clone was recorded a few times. The rearrangement joins TRBV2 to TRBJ2-7; D remains unclear. This CDR3 is 12 amino acids long. Germline V gives CDR1 SNHLY, CDR2 FYNNEI. V was pared by 3 bases and J by 3 bases, with 6 bases between. CDR3 DNA sequence: TGTGCCAGCAGTGAGTCCATCTACGAGCAGTACTTC. Encoded protein: CASSESIYEQYF.

The chain recombines TRBV18 with TRBJ2-7; possibly TRBD2 for D (6 bases). There are 14 residues in the CDR3. V lost 0 bases and J lost 4, with 10 bases in between. The V gene's germline CDR1 is KGHSH and CDR2 LQKENI. DNA of the CDR3: TGTGCCAGCTCACCACCAACGGGGGATTACGAGCAGTACTTC. Protein: CASSPPTGDYEQYF.

This clone was seen only a few times. The chain is built from TRBV7-3 and TRBJ2-5, with a possible D match to TRBD2 (6 bases). With 5 bases removed from V and 4 bases from J, the gap between germline ends came to 11 bases. The CDR3 totals 13 residues. Per the germline V gene, CDR1 is SGHTA and CDR2 is FQGTGA. CDR3 protein: CASSAGPPETQYF. CDR3 bases: TGTGCCAGCAGCGCGGGACCGCCAGAGACCCAGTACTTC.